Described below is a single TCR beta chain sequence and its context. Its antigen remains unknown. The germline V gene encodes CDR1 LGHDT and CDR2 YNNKEL (reference sequence). The CDR3 spans 13 residues. V was pared by 4 bases and J by 7 bases, with 13 bases between. The data were obtained in a study of blood T cells in healthy people across ages. With a J-beta primer mix and a sample-barcoded 5' primer, a second PCR ran roughly 6 to 11 cycles. With 12 random nucleotides, a template-switch adaptor tagged each individual cDNA molecule. MiXCR, run by TCRdb on the 5' RACE reads, gives a single entry per CDR3 protein. The sample has roughly 1.9 million distinct CDR3 sequences; more than 35% are singletons. Study-wide results and caveats: Naive CD4+ cell counts and diversity both ran higher in long-lived than in aged donors. Per million T cells, TCR beta diversity dropped roughly linearly as age increased. Changes seen in expanded clonotypes were possibly confounded by donor CMV status left unknown.

Sequenced sample: blood. This receptor was taken from a human donor in good health. The V gene is TRBV3-1, the J gene TRBJ1-2; possibly TRBD1 for D (5 bases). CDR3 bases: TGTGCCAGCAGCCCTACATACAGGAGTGGCTACACCTTC. Protein sequence: CASSPTYRSGYTF.